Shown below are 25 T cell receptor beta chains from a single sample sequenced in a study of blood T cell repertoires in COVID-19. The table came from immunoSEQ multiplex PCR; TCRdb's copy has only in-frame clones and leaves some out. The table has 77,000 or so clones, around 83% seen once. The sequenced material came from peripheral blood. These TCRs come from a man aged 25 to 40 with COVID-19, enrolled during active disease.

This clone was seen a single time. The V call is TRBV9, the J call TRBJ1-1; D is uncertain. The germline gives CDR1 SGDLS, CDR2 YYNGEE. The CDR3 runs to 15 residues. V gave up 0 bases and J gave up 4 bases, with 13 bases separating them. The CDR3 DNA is TGTGCCAGCAGCGTAGCGCCCCAGCGGGCCACTGAAGCTTTCTTT. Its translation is CASSVAPQRATEAFF.

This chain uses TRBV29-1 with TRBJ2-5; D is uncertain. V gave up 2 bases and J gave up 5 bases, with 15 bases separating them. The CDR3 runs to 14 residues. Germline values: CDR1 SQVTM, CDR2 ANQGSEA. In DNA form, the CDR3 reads TGCAGCGTTGAAATTCAGTCTCGCGGTGAGACCCAGTACTTC. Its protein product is CSVEIQSRGETQYF.

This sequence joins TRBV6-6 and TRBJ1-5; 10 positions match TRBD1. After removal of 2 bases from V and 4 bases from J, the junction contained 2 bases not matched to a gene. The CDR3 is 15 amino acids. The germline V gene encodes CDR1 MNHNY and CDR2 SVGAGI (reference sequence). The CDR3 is CASSYEGQGNQPQHF. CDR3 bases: TGTGCCAGCAGTTACGAGGGACAGGGGAATCAGCCCCAGCATTTT.

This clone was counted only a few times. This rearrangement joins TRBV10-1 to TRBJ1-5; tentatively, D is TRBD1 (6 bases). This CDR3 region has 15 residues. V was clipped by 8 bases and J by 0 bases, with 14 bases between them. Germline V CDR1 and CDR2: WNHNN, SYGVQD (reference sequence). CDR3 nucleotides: TGCGCCAGCTGGAGAGGGGGTTTTAGCAATCAGCCCCAGCATTTT. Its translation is CASWRGGFSNQPQHF.

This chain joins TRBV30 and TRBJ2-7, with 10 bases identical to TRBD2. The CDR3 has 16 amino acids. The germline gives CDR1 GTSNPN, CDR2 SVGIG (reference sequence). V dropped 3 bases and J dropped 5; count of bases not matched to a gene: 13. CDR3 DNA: TGTGCCTGGAGCCCCTCGGCTAGCGGGAGAATCCACGAGCAGTACTTC. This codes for CAWSPSASGRIHEQYF.

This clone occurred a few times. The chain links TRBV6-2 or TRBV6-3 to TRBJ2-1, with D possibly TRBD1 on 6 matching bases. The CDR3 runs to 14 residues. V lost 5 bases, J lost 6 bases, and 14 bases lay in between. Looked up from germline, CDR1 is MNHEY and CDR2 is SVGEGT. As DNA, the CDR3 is TGTGCCAGCAGTGACCTCCGGGACATCAATGAGCAGTTCTTC. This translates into CASSDLRDINEQFF.

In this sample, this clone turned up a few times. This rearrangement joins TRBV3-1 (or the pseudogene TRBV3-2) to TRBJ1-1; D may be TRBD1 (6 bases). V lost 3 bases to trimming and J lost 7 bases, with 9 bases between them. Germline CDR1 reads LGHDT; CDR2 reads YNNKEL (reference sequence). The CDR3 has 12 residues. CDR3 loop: CASSQGASEAFF. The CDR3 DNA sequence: TGTGCCAGCAGCCAGGGGGCTAGTGAAGCTTTCTTT.

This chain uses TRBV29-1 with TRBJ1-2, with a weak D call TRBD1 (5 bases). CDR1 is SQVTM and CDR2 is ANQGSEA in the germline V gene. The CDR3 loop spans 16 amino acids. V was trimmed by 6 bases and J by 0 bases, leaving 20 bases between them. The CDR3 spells CSVEGGEGRANYGYTF. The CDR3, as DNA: TGCAGCGTGGAGGGCGGGGAGGGGCGAGCTAACTATGGCTACACCTTC. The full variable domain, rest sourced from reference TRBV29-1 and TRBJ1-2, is SAVISQKPSRDICQRGTSLTIQCQVDSQVTMMFWYRQQPGQSLTLIATANQGSEATYESGFVIDKFPISRPNLTFSTLTVSNMSPEDSSIYLCSVEGGEGRANYGYTFGSGTRLTVV.

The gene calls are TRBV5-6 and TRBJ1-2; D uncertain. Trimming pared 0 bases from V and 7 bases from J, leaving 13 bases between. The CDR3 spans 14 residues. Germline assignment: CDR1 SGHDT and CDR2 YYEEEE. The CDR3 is CASSLVGGNGGYTF. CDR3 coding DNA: TGTGCCAGCAGCTTGGTCGGAGGGAACGGTGGCTACACCTTC. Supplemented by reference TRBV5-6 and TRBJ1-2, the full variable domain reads DAGVTQSPTHLIKTRGQQVTLRCSPKSGHDTVSWYQQALGQGPQFIFQYYEEEERQRGNFPDRFSGHQFPNYSSELNVNALLLGDSALYLCASSLVGGNGGYTFGSGTRLTVV.

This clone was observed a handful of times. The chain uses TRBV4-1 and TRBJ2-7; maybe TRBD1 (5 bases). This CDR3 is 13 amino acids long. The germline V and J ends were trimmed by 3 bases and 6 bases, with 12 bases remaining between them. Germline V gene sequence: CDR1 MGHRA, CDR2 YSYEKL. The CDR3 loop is CASSQLKGLEQYF. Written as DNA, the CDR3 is TGCGCCAGCAGCCAGCTAAAGGGGCTCGAGCAGTACTTC.

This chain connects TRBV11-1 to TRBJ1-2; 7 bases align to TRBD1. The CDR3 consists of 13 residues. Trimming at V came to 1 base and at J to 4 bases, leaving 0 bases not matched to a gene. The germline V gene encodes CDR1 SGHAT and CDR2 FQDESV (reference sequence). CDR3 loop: CASSLGDSYGYTF. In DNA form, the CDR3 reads TGTGCCAGCAGCTTAGGGGACAGCTATGGCTACACCTTC.

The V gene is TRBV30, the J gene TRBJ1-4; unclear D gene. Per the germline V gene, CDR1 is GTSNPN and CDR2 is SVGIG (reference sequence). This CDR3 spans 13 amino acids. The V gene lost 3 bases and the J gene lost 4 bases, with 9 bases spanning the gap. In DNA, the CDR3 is TGTGCCTGGAGCGTCGGTGGTAATGAAAAACTGTTTTTT. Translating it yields CAWSVGGNEKLFF.

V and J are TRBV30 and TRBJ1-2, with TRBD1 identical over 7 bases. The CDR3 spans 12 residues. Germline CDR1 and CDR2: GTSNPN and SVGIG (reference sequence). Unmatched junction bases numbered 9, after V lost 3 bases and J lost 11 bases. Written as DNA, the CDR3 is TGTGCCTGGAGGCCGGGACAGTGGGGATACACCTTC. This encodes CAWRPGQWGYTF.

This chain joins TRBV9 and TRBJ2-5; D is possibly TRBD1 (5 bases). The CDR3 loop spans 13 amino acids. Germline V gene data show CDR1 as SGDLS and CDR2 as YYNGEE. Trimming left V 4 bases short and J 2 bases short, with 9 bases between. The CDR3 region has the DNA TGTGCCAGCAGCCCCTCAGGGCAAGAGACCCAGTACTTC. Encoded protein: CASSPSGQETQYF. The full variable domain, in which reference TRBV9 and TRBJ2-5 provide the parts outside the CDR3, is DSGVTQTPKHLITATGQRVTLRCSPRSGDLSVYWYQQSLDQGLQFLIQYYNGEERAKGNILERFSAQQFPDLHSELNLSSLELGDSALYFCASSPSGQETQYFGPGTRLLVL.

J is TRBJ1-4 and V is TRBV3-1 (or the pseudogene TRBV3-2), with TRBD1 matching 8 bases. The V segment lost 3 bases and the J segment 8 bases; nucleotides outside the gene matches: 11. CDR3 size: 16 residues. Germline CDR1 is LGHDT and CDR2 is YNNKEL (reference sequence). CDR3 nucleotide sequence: TGTGCCAGCAGCCAGGGAGGCAGGGGGCAAGGGGAAAAACTGTTTTTT. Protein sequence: CASSQGGRGQGEKLFF.

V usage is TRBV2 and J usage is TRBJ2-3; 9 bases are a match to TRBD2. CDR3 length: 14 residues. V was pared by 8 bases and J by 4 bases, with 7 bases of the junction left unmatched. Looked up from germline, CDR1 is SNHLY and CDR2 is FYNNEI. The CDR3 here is CASGPTSGSDTQYF. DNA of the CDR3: TGTGCCAGCGGACCGACTAGCGGTTCAGATACGCAGTATTTT. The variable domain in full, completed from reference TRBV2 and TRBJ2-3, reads EPEVTQTPSHQVTQMGQEVILRCVPISNHLYFYWYRQILGQKVEFLVSFYNNEISEKSEIFDDQFSVERPDGSNFTLKIRSTKLEDSAMYFCASGPTSGSDTQYFGPGTRLTVL.

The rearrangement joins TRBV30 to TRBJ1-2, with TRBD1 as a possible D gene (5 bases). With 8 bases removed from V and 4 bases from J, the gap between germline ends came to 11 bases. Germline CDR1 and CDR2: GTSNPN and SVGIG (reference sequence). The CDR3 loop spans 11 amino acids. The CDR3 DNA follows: TGTGCCATGGGGGGGGGCTATGGCTACACCTTC. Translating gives CAMGGGYGYTF.

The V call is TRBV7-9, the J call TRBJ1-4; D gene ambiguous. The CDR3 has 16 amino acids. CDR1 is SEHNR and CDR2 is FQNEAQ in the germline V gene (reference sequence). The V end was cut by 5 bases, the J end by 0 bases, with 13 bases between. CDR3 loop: CASSMGELATNEKLFF. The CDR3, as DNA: TGTGCCAGCAGCATGGGAGAACTTGCAACTAATGAAAAACTGTTTTTT.

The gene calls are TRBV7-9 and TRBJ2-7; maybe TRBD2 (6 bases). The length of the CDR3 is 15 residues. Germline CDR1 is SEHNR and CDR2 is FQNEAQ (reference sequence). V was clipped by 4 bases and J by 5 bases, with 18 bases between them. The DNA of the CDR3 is TGTGCCAGCAGCTACCCGGAGAGCGGGTTCGACGAGCAGTACTTC. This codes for CASSYPESGFDEQYF.

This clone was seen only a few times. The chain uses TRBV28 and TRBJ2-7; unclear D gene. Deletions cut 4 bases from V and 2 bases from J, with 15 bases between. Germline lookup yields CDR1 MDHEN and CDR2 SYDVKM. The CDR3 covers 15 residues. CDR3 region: CASSSIDTQPYEQYF. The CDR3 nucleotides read TGTGCCAGCAGTTCAATCGACACCCAACCCTACGAGCAGTACTTC. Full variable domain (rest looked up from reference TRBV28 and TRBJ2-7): DVKVTQSSRYLVKRTGEKVFLECVQDMDHENMFWYRQDPGLGLRLIYFSYDVKMKEKGDIPEGYSVSREKKERFSLILESASTNQTSMYLCASSSIDTQPYEQYFGPGTRLTVT.

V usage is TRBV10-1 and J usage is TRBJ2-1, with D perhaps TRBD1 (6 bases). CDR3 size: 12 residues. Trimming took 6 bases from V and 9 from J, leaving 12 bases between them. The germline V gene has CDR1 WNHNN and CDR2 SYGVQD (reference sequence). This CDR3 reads CASSVRGTEQFF. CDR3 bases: TGCGCCAGCAGCGTCAGGGGCACTGAGCAGTTCTTC.

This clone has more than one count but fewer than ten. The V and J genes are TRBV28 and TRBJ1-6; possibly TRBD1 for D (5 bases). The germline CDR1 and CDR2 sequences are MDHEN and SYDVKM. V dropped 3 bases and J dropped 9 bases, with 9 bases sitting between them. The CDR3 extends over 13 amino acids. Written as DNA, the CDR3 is TGTGCCAGCAGTTTTTTGGGGGGTTCACCCCTCCACTTT. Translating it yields CASSFLGGSPLHF.

The CDR3 region has the DNA TGTGCCATCAGTGAACAGAACACTGAAGCTTTCTTT. The encoded protein is CAISEQNTEAFF. The chain combines TRBV10-3 with TRBJ1-1, with no clear D. Per germline, CDR1 ENHRY and CDR2 SYGVKD. This CDR3 is built from 12 residues. V was clipped by 3 bases and J by 1 base, with 3 bases between them.

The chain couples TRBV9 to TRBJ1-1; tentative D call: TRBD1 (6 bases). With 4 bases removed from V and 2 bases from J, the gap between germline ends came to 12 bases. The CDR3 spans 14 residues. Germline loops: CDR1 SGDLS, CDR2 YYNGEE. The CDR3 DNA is TGTGCCAGCAGCCTCGGGACACCAAACACTGAAGCTTTCTTT. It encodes CASSLGTPNTEAFF.

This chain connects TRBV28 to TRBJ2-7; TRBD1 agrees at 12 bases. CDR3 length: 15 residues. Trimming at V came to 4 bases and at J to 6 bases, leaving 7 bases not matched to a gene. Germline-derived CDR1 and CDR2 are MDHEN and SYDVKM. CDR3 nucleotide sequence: TGTGCCAGCAGTTCTCCCGGGACAGGGGGCGCCGAGCAGTACTTC. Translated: CASSSPGTGGAEQYF.